The rows below give T cell receptor beta chains drawn from one sample of a study of blood T cell repertoires in COVID-19. Profiling relied on immunoSEQ multiplex PCR, and the TCRdb table lists in-frame clones only, not all of them. This table holds 150,000 to 250,000 clones, approximately 85% found once. Sequencing was performed on PBMCs or T cells enriched from blood (not recorded which). The receptors come from a man aged 35-49 years who had recovered from COVID-19. CDR3s include the opening cysteine and the closing phenylalanine or tryptophan. The D gene is left open where the match is weak. Not all rows give a size; the values are once, few, many and, for expanded clones, a class.

V: TRBV10-3; D: .; size: .; J: TRBJ1-5; length: 13; DNA: TGTGCCACCGGGTCCGAGGCGGATCAGCCCCAGCATTTT; CDR3: CATGSEADQPQHF
V: TRBV20-1; D: TRBD1; size: .; J: TRBJ2-7; length: 14; DNA: TGCAGTGCTAGTGGGACAGGGGTGTTAAACGAGCAGTACTTC; CDR3: CSASGTGVLNEQYF
V: TRBV7-2; D: .; size: .; J: TRBJ1-2; length: 16; DNA: TGTGCCAGCAGCTCGACCGGGCAGACCAAGGGGCATGGCTACACCTTC; CDR3: CASSSTGQTKGHGYTF
V: TRBV9; D: TRBD2; size: .; J: TRBJ2-2; length: 16; DNA: TGTGCCAGCAGCGTTGGTTTGACTAGCGGGGCCGGGGAGCTGTTTTTT; CDR3: CASSVGLTSGAGELFF
V: TRBV27; D: TRBD1; size: .; J: TRBJ1-2; length: 14; DNA: TGTGCCAGCAGTTTAACAGGGGGGAGCTATGGCTACACCTTC; CDR3: CASSLTGGSYGYTF
V: TRBV18; D: TRBD1; size: .; J: TRBJ1-5; length: 17; DNA: TGTGCCAGCTCAGCAGGGGCGGCAGGGGGCAGCAATCAGCCCCAGCATTTT; CDR3: CASSAGAAGGSNQPQHF
V: TRBV6-5; D: .; size: few; J: TRBJ2-7; length: 13; DNA: TGTGCCAGCAGACCCCGACAGGCCTACGAGCAGTACTTC; CDR3: CASRPRQAYEQYF
V: TRBV25-1; D: TRBD1; size: .; J: TRBJ1-5; length: 16; DNA: TGTGCCAGCAGTGACTCAAATAGGGGACAGGGGTCGCCCCAGCATTTT; CDR3: CASSDSNRGQGSPQHF
V: TRBV9; D: TRBD2; size: .; J: TRBJ2-7; length: 15; DNA: TGTGCCAGCAGCGTAGCTGCGGGAGGAATCTACGAGCAGTACTTC; CDR3: CASSVAAGGIYEQYF
V: TRBV6-2/TRBV6-3; D: TRBD1; size: .; J: TRBJ2-3; length: 15; DNA: TGTGCCAGCAGTCCGGGACAGGGTAGGACAGATACGCAGTATTTT; CDR3: CASSPGQGRTDTQYF
V: TRBV28; D: .; size: few; J: TRBJ2-3; length: 14; DNA: .; CDR3: CASSFLAGTDTQYF
V: TRBV18; D: .; size: .; J: TRBJ2-2; length: 16; DNA: TGTGCCAGCTCACCGATTGCAGGGACTAACACCGGGGAGCTGTTTTTT; CDR3: CASSPIAGTNTGELFF
V: TRBV27; D: .; size: .; J: TRBJ2-2; length: 17; DNA: TGTGCCAGCAGTCCATGGACTCCCTATACGAACACCGGGGAGCTGTTTTTT; CDR3: CASSPWTPYTNTGELFF
V: TRBV30; D: .; size: .; J: TRBJ1-2; length: 11; DNA: TGTGCCTGGAGTGCCTCCTATGGCTACACCTTC; CDR3: CAWSASYGYTF
V: TRBV5-4; D: .; size: .; J: TRBJ2-2; length: 15; DNA: TGTGCCAGCAGCTTGTTCGGGAGTGCCACCGGGGAGCTGTTTTTT; CDR3: CASSLFGSATGELFF
V: TRBV19; D: .; size: many; J: TRBJ1-5; length: 13; DNA: TGTGCCAGTACGGCGGGGATAAATCAGCCCCAGCATTTT; CDR3: CASTAGINQPQHF
V: TRBV5-8; D: .; size: .; J: TRBJ1-2; length: 15; DNA: TGTGCCAGCAGCTTGGAGACAGCTTTGGTCTATGGCTACACCTTC; CDR3: CASSLETALVYGYTF
V: TRBV20-1; D: .; size: .; J: TRBJ2-3; length: 13; DNA: TGCAGTGCTAGTACGACTGGTCCAGATACGCAGTATTTT; CDR3: CSASTTGPDTQYF
V: TRBV24-1; D: TRBD2; size: .; J: TRBJ2-3; length: 16; DNA: TGTGCCACCGGACCCGGGGGGGTTCCTAGCACAGATACGCAGTATTTT; CDR3: CATGPGGVPSTDTQYF
V: TRBV5-1; D: TRBD1; size: .; J: TRBJ2-5; length: 15; DNA: TGCGCCAGCAGCTCCGGGACAGGGGGGGCGGAGACCCAGTACTTC; CDR3: CASSSGTGGAETQYF
V: TRBV6-5; D: .; size: .; J: TRBJ1-5; length: 14; DNA: TGTGCCAGCAGTTACTGGGGGGGTGGTCAGCCCCAGCATTTT; CDR3: CASSYWGGGQPQHF
V: TRBV21-1; D: .; size: few; J: TRBJ1-4; length: 16; DNA: TGTGCCAGCAGCAATTGTACAGGACCGACTAATGAAAAACTGTTTTTT; CDR3: CASSNCTGPTNEKLFF
V: TRBV3-1/TRBV3-2; D: TRBD1; size: .; J: TRBJ1-6; length: 14; DNA: TGTGCCAGCACCGGACAGGGGAATAATTCACCCCTCCACTTT; CDR3: CASTGQGNNSPLHF
V: TRBV6-4; D: TRBD1; size: many; J: TRBJ2-3; length: 15; DNA: TGTGCCAGCAGTGAGGGGACAGGGGGCACAGATACGCAGTATTTT; CDR3: CASSEGTGGTDTQYF
V: TRBV18; D: .; size: .; J: TRBJ1-5; length: 14; DNA: TGTGCCAGCTCACCACCGCCGGGGAATCAGCCCCAGCATTTT; CDR3: CASSPPPGNQPQHF
V: TRBV4-1; D: .; size: .; J: TRBJ2-7; length: 15; DNA: TGCGCCAGCAGCCAAGAAGCTTTTAACTCCTACGAGCAGTACTTC; CDR3: CASSQEAFNSYEQYF
V: TRBV2; D: TRBD2; size: .; J: TRBJ2-1; length: 18; DNA: TGTGCCAGCAGTGAACGTGGGCTTTCTAGCGGGAGAAGGTATGAGCAGTTCTTC; CDR3: CASSERGLSSGRRYEQFF
V: TRBV10-1; D: TRBD1; size: few; J: TRBJ2-6; length: 18; DNA: TGCGCCAGCAGTCCTGATCCGGGACAGTCTTCTGGGGCCAACGTCCTGACTTTC; CDR3: CASSPDPGQSSGANVLTF
V: TRBV27; D: .; size: .; J: TRBJ2-4; length: 13; DNA: TGTGCCAGCAGAGGGGTCTTGGGCGACATTCAGTACTTC; CDR3: CASRGVLGDIQYF
V: TRBV24-1; D: TRBD2; size: .; J: TRBJ2-1; length: 15; DNA: TGTGCCACCAGTGATTTTACTAGCGAGAGGTATGAGCAGTTCTTC; CDR3: CATSDFTSERYEQFF
V: TRBV5-1; D: TRBD1; size: .; J: TRBJ1-2; length: 15; DNA: TGCGCCAGCAGCTTGGGACCGGGACAGGGGGATGGCTACACCTTC; CDR3: CASSLGPGQGDGYTF
V: TRBV3-1/TRBV3-2; D: TRBD2; size: .; J: TRBJ2-3; length: 16; DNA: TGTGCCAGCAGCCAAGATCTAGCGGGGTACACAGATACGCAGTATTTT; CDR3: CASSQDLAGYTDTQYF
V: TRBV7-7; D: TRBD2; size: .; J: TRBJ2-2; length: 19; DNA: TGTGCCAGCAGCTTAGTATTGGCGGGAGGTCCGGGGAGAACCGGGGAGCTGTTTTTT; CDR3: CASSLVLAGGPGRTGELFF
V: TRBV28; D: TRBD1; size: .; J: TRBJ2-3; length: 16; DNA: TGTGCCAGCAGTACGGGACAGGGATGGGTGATAGATACGCAGTATTTT; CDR3: CASSTGQGWVIDTQYF
V: TRBV19; D: .; size: .; J: TRBJ1-1; length: 13; DNA: TGTGCCAGCCGGGAAGAGGGGAGGACTGAAGCTTTCTTT; CDR3: CASREEGRTEAFF
V: TRBV5-1; D: TRBD2; size: once; J: TRBJ2-5; length: 15; DNA: TGCGCCAGCAGCAATCTAGCGGGAGACCAAGAGACCCAGTACTTC; CDR3: CASSNLAGDQETQYF
V: TRBV6-2/TRBV6-3; D: TRBD2; size: .; J: TRBJ2-7; length: 17; DNA: TGTGCCAGCAGTTACCCTAGCGGGAGGTCGGGTATGTACGAGCAGTACTTC; CDR3: CASSYPSGRSGMYEQYF
V: TRBV7-2; D: .; size: .; J: TRBJ2-2; length: 13; DNA: TGTGCCAGCGGTTACTTTCCGACCGGGGAGCTGTTTTTT; CDR3: CASGYFPTGELFF
V: TRBV13; D: TRBD2; size: few; J: TRBJ2-7; length: 15; DNA: TGTGCCAGCAGCCCAAGGCGGGAGGGCCTCCACGAGCAGTACTTC; CDR3: CASSPRREGLHEQYF
V: TRBV7-2; D: .; size: .; J: TRBJ2-1; length: 11; DNA: TGTGCCAGCAGCCTCTTTAGTGAGCAGTTCTTC; CDR3: CASSLFSEQFF
V: TRBV7-9; D: TRBD1; size: once; J: TRBJ1-4; length: 15; DNA: TGTGCCAGCAGCCCACAGGGGGCAACTAATGAAAAACTGTTTTTT; CDR3: CASSPQGATNEKLFF
V: TRBV7-8; D: TRBD2; size: .; J: TRBJ2-1; length: 16; DNA: TGTGCCAGCAGCATGGGACTAGCGGGTCCAGGGGGTGAGCAGTTCTTC; CDR3: CASSMGLAGPGGEQFF
V: TRBV6-5; D: .; size: few; J: TRBJ2-3; length: 13; DNA: TGTGCCAGCAGGCTTCCGGGCACAGATACGCAGTATTTT; CDR3: CASRLPGTDTQYF
V: TRBV28; D: .; size: .; J: TRBJ1-5; length: 16; DNA: TGTGCCAGCAGTTTATCGGCGGGGGGCTTTGATCAGCCCCAGCATTTT; CDR3: CASSLSAGGFDQPQHF
V: TRBV19; D: TRBD2; size: few; J: TRBJ2-2; length: 15; DNA: TGTGCCAGTAGTATTCCGGGAGGGGGAACCGGGGAGCTGTTTTTT; CDR3: CASSIPGGGTGELFF
V: TRBV6-2/TRBV6-3; D: TRBD1; size: .; J: TRBJ1-1; length: 15; DNA: TGTGCCAGCAGTTACCCCACAGGGGCGAACACTGAAGCTTTCTTT; CDR3: CASSYPTGANTEAFF
V: TRBV2; D: TRBD1; size: .; J: TRBJ2-5; length: 16; DNA: TGTGCCAGCAGTGGTTGGGACAGTTTGACCCCAGAGACCCAGTACTTC; CDR3: CASSGWDSLTPETQYF
V: TRBV19; D: .; size: .; J: TRBJ1-1; length: 15; DNA: TGTGCCAGTGGGGGAGGGAATGGCCCTAACGCTGAAGCTTTCTTT; CDR3: CASGGGNGPNAEAFF
V: TRBV9; D: TRBD2; size: once; J: TRBJ2-1; length: 15; DNA: TGTGCCAGCAGCGTGGGCGGGAGGGCCCACAATGAGCAGTTCTTC; CDR3: CASSVGGRAHNEQFF
V: TRBV7-8; D: .; size: once; J: TRBJ1-2; length: 17; DNA: TGTGCCAGCAGCGCTAGTGTAGGTGTCCGGCAGATCTATGGCTACACCTTC; CDR3: CASSASVGVRQIYGYTF